This entry lists 6 T cell receptor beta chains sequenced from one sample in a study of OX40 agonist ivuxolimab in advanced cancers. Some clones are missing from TCRdb's copy, which holds only in-frame ones; the method was immunoSEQ multiplex PCR. Altogether around 61,000 clones are present, approximately 80% being singletons, with the ten largest covering less than 5%. Here the sequenced sample was CD4+ or CD8+ T cells sorted from blood, taken in a trial of the OX40 agonist ivuxolimab. Receptors originate from an adult with an advanced solid tumor such as melanoma, head and neck, liver or kidney cancer.

V gene TRBV2 combines with J gene TRBJ2-1; 8 bases map to TRBD2. This CDR3 spans 15 amino acids. V was clipped by 6 bases and J by 0 bases; unmatched bases: 4. Germline V gene lookup returns CDR1 SNHLY and CDR2 FYNNEI. The CDR3 coding sequence is TGTGCCAGCAGAGAACGGGGGGGCTCCTACAATGAGCAGTTCTTC. Amino acid sequence: CASRERGGSYNEQFF. The entire variable domain, with the rest obtained from reference TRBV2 and TRBJ2-1, is as follows: EPEVTQTPSHQVTQMGQEVILRCVPISNHLYFYWYRQILGQKVEFLVSFYNNEISEKSEIFDDQFSVERPDGSNFTLKIRSTKLEDSAMYFCASRERGGSYNEQFFGPGTRLTVL.

The V and J genes are TRBV25-1 and TRBJ2-3; maybe TRBD1 (5 bases). The CDR3 is 15 residues long. Deletions cut 3 bases from V and 6 bases from J, with 16 bases between. Germline V lookup: CDR1 MGHDK, CDR2 SYGVNS. CDR3 loop: CASSDPKGAGDTQYF. In DNA form, the CDR3 reads TGTGCCAGCAGTGATCCGAAAGGGGCAGGGGATACGCAGTATTTT.

V usage is TRBV6-6 and J usage is TRBJ1-1, with unresolved D. The CDR3 consists of 15 residues. Germline lookup yields CDR1 MNHNY and CDR2 SVGAGI (reference sequence). V dropped 5 bases and J dropped 1 base, with 14 bases sitting between them. The CDR3 region is CASSPPGSRNTEAFF. The CDR3 DNA follows: TGTGCCAGCAGTCCCCCGGGAAGTAGGAACACTGAAGCTTTCTTT.

This rearrangement joins TRBV7-9 to TRBJ2-7; no reliable D call. V was cut by 7 bases and J by 1 base, with 17 bases left in between. The CDR3 has 15 residues. The germline gives CDR1 SEHNR, CDR2 FQNEAQ (reference sequence). The CDR3 coding sequence is TGTGCCAGCACCCCAGGAAAGACATTTTCCTACGAGCAGTACTTC. Translated, it gives CASTPGKTFSYEQYF.

The chain joins TRBV12-5 to TRBJ2-1; TRBD2 aligns across 9 bases. The length of the CDR3 is 15 residues. Germline CDR1 reads LGHNT; CDR2 reads FRNRAP. The V gene end was trimmed by 6 bases and the J gene end by 5 bases; junction bases not matched to a gene: 8. The CDR3 DNA is TGTGCTAGTGGAAAGGGACTAGCTTTGGACAATGAGCAGTTCTTC. It specifies CASGKGLALDNEQFF. Combining the CDR3 with reference TRBV12-5 and TRBJ2-1 gives the whole variable domain DARVTQTPRHKVTEMGQEVTMRCQPILGHNTVFWYRQTMMQGLELLAYFRNRAPLDDSGMPKDRFSAEMPDATLATLKIQPSEPRDSAVYFCASGKGLALDNEQFFGPGTRLTVL.

The chain joins TRBV4-1 to TRBJ2-7, with a possible D match to TRBD2 (6 bases). CDR1 and CDR2 (germline): MGHRA, YSYEKL. The ends were cut back, 1 base at V and 0 bases at J, with 10 bases in the middle. The CDR3 has 15 amino acids. Written as DNA, the CDR3 is TGCGCCAGCAGCCAAGGTCTAGCGAGCTCCTACGAGCAGTACTTC. It yields the protein CASSQGLASSYEQYF.